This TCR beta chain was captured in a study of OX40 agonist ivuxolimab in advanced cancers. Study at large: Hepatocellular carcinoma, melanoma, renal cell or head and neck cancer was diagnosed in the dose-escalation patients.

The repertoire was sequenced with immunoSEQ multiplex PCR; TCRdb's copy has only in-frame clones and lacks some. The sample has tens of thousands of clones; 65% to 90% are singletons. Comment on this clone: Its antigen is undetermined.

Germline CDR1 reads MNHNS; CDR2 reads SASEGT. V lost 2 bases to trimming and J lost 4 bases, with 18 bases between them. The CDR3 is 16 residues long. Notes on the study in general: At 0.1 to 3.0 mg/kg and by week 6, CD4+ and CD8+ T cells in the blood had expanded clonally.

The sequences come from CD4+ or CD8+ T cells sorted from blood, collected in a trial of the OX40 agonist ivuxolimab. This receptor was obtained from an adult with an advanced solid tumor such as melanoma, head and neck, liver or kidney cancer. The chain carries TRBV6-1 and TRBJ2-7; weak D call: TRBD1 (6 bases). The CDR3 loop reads CASSEPTGRAIYEQYF. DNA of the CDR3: TGTGCCAGCAGTGAACCGACAGGCCGAGCCATATACGAGCAGTACTTC.